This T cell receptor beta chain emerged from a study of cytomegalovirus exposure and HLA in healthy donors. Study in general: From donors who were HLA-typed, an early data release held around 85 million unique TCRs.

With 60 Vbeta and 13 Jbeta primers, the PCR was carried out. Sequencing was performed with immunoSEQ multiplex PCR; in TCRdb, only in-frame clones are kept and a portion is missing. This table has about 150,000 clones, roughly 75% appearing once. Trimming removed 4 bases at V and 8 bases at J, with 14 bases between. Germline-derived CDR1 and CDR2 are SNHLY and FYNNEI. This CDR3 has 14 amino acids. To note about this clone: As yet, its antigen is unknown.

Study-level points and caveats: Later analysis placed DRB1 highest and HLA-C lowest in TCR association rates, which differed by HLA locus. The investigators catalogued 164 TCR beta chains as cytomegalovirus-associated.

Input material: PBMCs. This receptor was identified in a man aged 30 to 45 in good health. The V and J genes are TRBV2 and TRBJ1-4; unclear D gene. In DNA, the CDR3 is TGTGCCAGCAGTGGGGCCCTGACACGAGAAAAACTGTTTTTT. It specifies CASSGALTREKLFF. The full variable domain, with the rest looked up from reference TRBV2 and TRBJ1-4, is EPEVTQTPSHQVTQMGQEVILRCVPISNHLYFYWYRQILGQKVEFLVSFYNNEISEKSEIFDDQFSVERPDGSNFTLKIRSTKLEDSAMYFCASSGALTREKLFFGSGTQLSVL.